This T cell receptor beta chain was found in a study of naive and memory T cell subsets. Treatment of the sample: skin biopsy from PPD injection site in Mantoux-positive individual. An oligonucleotide containing a UMI was ligated to the 3' end of TCR cDNA. Individuals with a positive Mantoux test gave biopsies from PPD-injected skin. With regard to this clonotype: Its antigen is undetermined.

V shed 2 bases and J shed 5 bases, with 13 bases lying between them. The germline V gene has CDR1 LNHDA and CDR2 SQIVND (reference sequence). This CDR3 has 14 amino acids. Notes on the study in general: Potentially, T cell activation and differentiation skew this RNA-based measurement.

Four PCR rounds used nested alpha and beta constant region primers plus the SP2 primer. Reverse transcription of blood and skin TCR RNA was primed at alpha and beta constant regions. TCRdb reprocessed the UMI-ligation and nested PCR reads with MiXCR, giving one entry per CDR3 protein. This sample has tens of thousands of distinct CDR3 sequences, with more than 9.5% found just once. Material: skin, obtained from a tuberculin skin test site. The chain is built from TRBV19 and TRBJ2-7; a possible D gene is TRBD2 (6 bases). This receptor was identified in an adult in good health. The CDR3 protein is CASSIQGGLDEQYF. CDR3 in DNA: TGTGCCAGTAGTATACAGGGAGGTCTGGACGAGCAGTACTTC.